The 31 T cell receptor beta chains given below trace back to one sample, sequenced in a study of technical replicates of blood from several donors. Libraries were prepared by immunoSEQ multiplex PCR; TCRdb keeps only in-frame clonotypes and omits some of them. Of 95,000 to 100,000 clones listed, roughly 95% are singletons. Sample: T cells isolated from PBMCs. These receptor sequences come from a human donor in good health.

V gene TRBV13 combines with J gene TRBJ2-2, with 15 bases matching TRBD2. Trimming removed 8 bases from V and 1 base from J; junction bases left unmatched: 2. The V gene's germline CDR1 is PRHDT and CDR2 FYEKMQ (reference sequence). CDR3 size: 16 residues. In nucleotides, the CDR3 is TGTGCCAGCCGGACTAGCGGGGGGGGGAACACCGGGGAGCTGTTTTTT. Translated, it gives CASRTSGGGNTGELFF.

This chain links TRBV4-2 with TRBJ2-2; weak D call: TRBD1 (6 bases). In germline, CDR1 is LGHNA, CDR2 YNFKEQ. V shed 5 bases and J shed 4 bases, with 17 bases lying between them. The CDR3 runs to 16 residues. Here the CDR3 DNA reads TGTGCCAGCAGCGTCTCCCCCAGGGGTCCCACCGGGGAGCTGTTTTTT. Its protein product is CASSVSPRGPTGELFF.

This rearrangement joins TRBV6-1 to TRBJ1-2; D possibly corresponds to TRBD1 (6 bases). The CDR3 has 13 residues. Germline assignment: CDR1 MNHNS and CDR2 SASEGT. The V gene lost 1 base and the J gene lost 8 bases, with 11 bases spanning the gap. The CDR3 protein is CASSEERGSGYTF. The CDR3 region has the DNA TGTGCCAGCAGTGAAGAAAGGGGGTCGGGCTACACCTTC.

This clone was recorded only once. This sequence joins TRBV11-2 and TRBJ1-2, with 8 nucleotides matching TRBD1. Germline CDR1 SGHAT, CDR2 FQNNGV. V lost 5 bases and J lost 8; bases outside the gene matches: 7. The CDR3 loop spans 13 amino acids. The CDR3 protein is CASSPTGAGGYTF. The DNA for the CDR3 is TGTGCCAGCAGCCCGACAGGGGCCGGAGGCTACACCTTC.

The J gene is TRBJ1-6, the V gene TRBV10-3; 7 bases agree with TRBD1. The CDR3 is 12 amino acids. Germline values: CDR1 ENHRY, CDR2 SYGVKD. Losses at the gene ends were 10 bases for V and 7 bases for J; bases not matched to a gene: 4. The CDR3 loop is CATTTGNSPLHF. The CDR3 DNA reads as TGTGCCACGACGACAGGGAATTCACCCCTCCACTTT.

This clone was counted a single time. The chain joins TRBV7-9 to TRBJ2-1; D is uncertain. CDR1 SEHNR and CDR2 FQNEAQ come from the germline V gene (reference sequence). V lost 4 bases and J lost 4, with 8 bases in between. This CDR3 region has 13 residues. This chain's CDR3 is CASSSEEYNEQFF. The CDR3 DNA is TGTGCCAGCAGCTCAGAGGAATACAATGAGCAGTTCTTC. The full variable domain, rest sourced from reference TRBV7-9 and TRBJ2-1, is DTGVSQNPRHKITKRGQNVTFRCDPISEHNRLYWYRQTLGQGPEFLTYFQNEAQLEKSRLLSDRFSAERPKGSFSTLEIQRTEQGDSAMYLCASSSEEYNEQFFGPGTRLTVL.

This clone has only one observation. This chain links TRBV5-1 with TRBJ2-3, with a possible D match to TRBD2 (6 bases). The length of the CDR3 is 15 residues. Germline loops: CDR1 SGHRS, CDR2 YFSETQ. With 4 bases removed from V and 0 bases from J, the gap between germline ends came to 12 bases. The CDR3 sequence is CASSPPGLSTDTQYF. In DNA, the CDR3 is TGCGCCAGCAGCCCTCCGGGACTTAGCACAGATACGCAGTATTTT.

The chain carries TRBV18 and TRBJ1-3; D gene ambiguous. The CDR3 has 16 residues. CDR1 and CDR2 from the germline V gene are KGHSH and LQKENI. V was clipped by 2 bases and J by 0 bases, with 11 bases between them. CDR3 sequence (DNA): TGTGCCAGCTCACCAGGGCCGGTAAACTCTGGAAACACCATATATTTT. Its protein is CASSPGPVNSGNTIYF. Full variable domain (missing parts from reference TRBV18 and TRBJ1-3): NAGVMQNPRHLVRRRGQEARLRCSPMKGHSHVYWYRQLPEEGLKFMVYLQKENIIDESGMPKERFSAEFPKEGPSILRIQQVVRGDSAAYFCASSPGPVNSGNTIYFGEGSWLTVV.

The CDR3 nucleotides are TGTGCCAGCAGGCAGGAGCCGGGGGGACGTCAGCCCCAGCATTTT. Its translation: CASRQEPGGRQPQHF. The chain links TRBV6-1 to TRBJ1-5; a weak D match, TRBD1 (5 bases). Trimming took 6 bases from V and 6 from J, leaving 18 bases between them. The CDR3 contains 15 residues. The germline V gene has CDR1 MNHNS and CDR2 SASEGT.

The V and J genes are TRBV6-5 and TRBJ2-7; no definite D call. This CDR3 comprises 14 residues. Germline values: CDR1 MNHEY, CDR2 SVGAGI. Trimming took 3 bases from V and 6 from J, leaving 15 bases between them. CDR3 DNA: TGTGCCAGCAGTTATTGGCCCCCAGCGACCGAGCAGTACTTC. Its translation is CASSYWPPATEQYF.

This clone occurred once. This chain uses TRBV7-9 with TRBJ2-1; D unresolved. The CDR3 length is 11 residues. The germline gives CDR1 SEHNR, CDR2 FQNEAQ (reference sequence). Between the trimmed V and J ends, which lost 8 bases and 4 bases, there was a span of 6 bases. The CDR3 bases are TGTGCCAGCTTGACATACAATGAGCAGTTCTTC. Translated: CASLTYNEQFF. Full variable domain (remainder filled in from reference TRBV7-9 and TRBJ2-1): DTGVSQNPRHKITKRGQNVTFRCDPISEHNRLYWYRQTLGQGPEFLTYFQNEAQLEKSRLLSDRFSAERPKGSFSTLEIQRTEQGDSAMYLCASLTYNEQFFGPGTRLTVL.

The rearrangement links TRBV4-1 to TRBJ1-3; possibly TRBD1 for D (6 bases). Germline loops: CDR1 MGHRA, CDR2 YSYEKL. The CDR3 loop spans 18 amino acids. V was cut by 0 bases and J by 2 bases, with 17 bases left in between. For the CDR3, the DNA is TGCGCCAGCAGCCAAGAGGACAGAGCACTTCAGGCTGGAAACACCATATATTTT. Translated: CASSQEDRALQAGNTIYF.

J is TRBJ2-7 and V is TRBV5-6; D not certain. Trimming shortened V by 1 base and J by 4 bases, and 12 bases separated the two germline ends. CDR1 and CDR2 (germline): SGHDT, YYEEEE. The CDR3 runs 14 residues. DNA for the CDR3: TGTGCCAGCAGCTTGTTAGTTGAGATTTACGAGCAGTACTTC. This codes for CASSLLVEIYEQYF.

V and J are TRBV15 and TRBJ2-6; tentatively, D is TRBD1 (5 bases). This CDR3 contains 18 residues. V shed 0 bases and J shed 0 bases, with 12 bases lying between them. In germline, CDR1 is LNHNV, CDR2 YYDKDF (reference sequence). The CDR3 sequence is CATSRDGPGLSGANVLTF. As DNA, the CDR3 is TGTGCCACCAGCAGAGATGGCCCAGGGCTCTCTGGGGCCAACGTCCTGACTTTC.

V gene TRBV19 combines with J gene TRBJ2-7, with no clear D. This CDR3 has 13 residues. Trimming cost V 9 bases and J 2 bases, with 14 bases left between them. Germline V gene sequence: CDR1 LNHDA, CDR2 SQIVND (reference sequence). CDR3 sequence: CASSLAPTYEQYF. CDR3 nucleotide sequence: TGTGCCAGCTCCCTTGCGCCAACCTACGAGCAGTACTTC.

This clone was recorded only once. The chain combines TRBV7-9 with TRBJ2-1; D perhaps matches TRBD2 (5 bases). The CDR3 is 15 residues long. Trimming shortened V by 3 bases and J by 2 bases, and 11 bases separated the two germline ends. Germline V gives CDR1 SEHNR, CDR2 FQNEAQ (reference sequence). CDR3 loop: CASSFGLRPYNEQFF. CDR3 coding DNA: TGTGCCAGCAGCTTCGGACTGCGACCCTACAATGAGCAGTTCTTC. Variable domain in full (rest from reference TRBV7-9 and TRBJ2-1): DTGVSQNPRHKITKRGQNVTFRCDPISEHNRLYWYRQTLGQGPEFLTYFQNEAQLEKSRLLSDRFSAERPKGSFSTLEIQRTEQGDSAMYLCASSFGLRPYNEQFFGPGTRLTVL.

CDR3: CASSLLAGTYNEQFF. In nucleotides, the CDR3 is TGTGCCAGCAGTTTATTAGCGGGAACCTACAATGAGCAGTTCTTC. This chain joins TRBV27 and TRBJ2-1; 8 bases match TRBD2. This CDR3 has 15 residues. Trimming took 1 base from V and 2 from J; bases not matched to a gene: 1. Germline V gives CDR1 MNHEY, CDR2 SMNVEV (reference sequence).

The V and J genes are TRBV7-8 and TRBJ2-5; 12 bases map to TRBD2. Trimming cost V 3 bases and J 2 bases; bases outside gene matches: 7. The V gene's germline CDR1 is SGHVS and CDR2 FQNEAQ. The CDR3 extends over 17 amino acids. The chain's CDR3 is CASSFPGLAGLQETQYF. The CDR3 DNA reads as TGTGCCAGCAGCTTCCCGGGACTAGCGGGTCTACAAGAGACCCAGTACTTC. The entire variable domain, with the rest obtained from reference TRBV7-8 and TRBJ2-5, is as follows: GAGVSQSPRYKVAKRGQDVALRCDPISGHVSLFWYQQALGQGPEFLTYFQNEAQLDKSGLPSDRFFAERPEGSVSTLKIQRTQQEDSAVYLCASSFPGLAGLQETQYFGPGTRLLVL.

In its sample, this clone was seen once. This chain connects TRBV4-1 to TRBJ2-2; possible D gene TRBD1, 6 bases. The CDR3 loop spans 15 amino acids. The V end was cut by 1 base, the J end by 4 bases, with 10 bases between. CDR1 and CDR2 from the germline V gene are MGHRA and YSYEKL. CDR3 DNA: TGCGCCAGCAGCCAAGCAGGGGCGTTCACCGGGGAGCTGTTTTTT. Its protein is CASSQAGAFTGELFF.

This clone occurred a few times. The chain employs TRBV18 and TRBJ1-1; perhaps TRBD1 as D (5 bases). Deletions cut 6 bases from V and 5 bases from J, with 16 bases between. Looked up from germline, CDR1 is KGHSH and CDR2 is LQKENI. This CDR3 has 14 residues. The CDR3 sequence: CASSASPGGTEAFF. The CDR3, as DNA: TGTGCCAGCTCTGCGTCTCCGGGGGGAACTGAAGCTTTCTTT.

The J gene is TRBJ1-2, the V gene TRBV2, with 7 bases lining up with TRBD1. The trim removed 8 bases at V and 4 bases at J, leaving 13 bases unmatched. The CDR3 consists of 15 residues. CDR1 is SNHLY and CDR2 is FYNNEI in the germline V gene. CDR3 sequence reads: CASPDRGGQIYGYTF. The CDR3 coding sequence is TGTGCCAGCCCCGACCGAGGGGGACAGATCTATGGCTACACCTTC.

This rearrangement joins TRBV7-9 to TRBJ2-7; D is ambiguous. This CDR3 region has 15 residues. V shed 1 base and J shed 6 bases, with 16 bases lying between them. CDR1 is SEHNR, CDR2 FQNEAQ, per germline (reference sequence). Written as DNA, the CDR3 is TGTGCCAGCAGCTTAGTCGAGAAGCCCCCGAGCGAGCAGTACTTC. Its protein product is CASSLVEKPPSEQYF.

This chain's CDR3 is CASSFRGGAEAFF. CDR3 nucleotides: TGTGCCAGCAGTTTCCGGGGTGGGGCTGAAGCTTTCTTT. This sequence joins TRBV27 and TRBJ1-1; no clear D. The CDR3 totals 13 residues. Germline values: CDR1 MNHEY, CDR2 SMNVEV (reference sequence). The ends were cut back, 3 bases at V and 6 bases at J, with 11 bases in the middle.

J is TRBJ2-2 and V is TRBV11-2, with D tentatively TRBD2 (5 bases). The germline V gene has CDR1 SGHAT and CDR2 FQNNGV. This CDR3 region has 15 residues. The germline V and J ends were trimmed by 4 bases and 5 bases, with 14 bases remaining between them. CDR3 in amino acids: CASSSIGGATGELFF. CDR3 sequence (DNA): TGTGCCAGCAGCTCCATTGGAGGTGCTACCGGGGAGCTGTTTTTT.

V is TRBV2 and J is TRBJ1-3; 7 bases fit TRBD1. V trimming: 7 bases; J trimming: 0 bases; junction bases outside the gene matches: 12. CDR1 and CDR2 (germline): SNHLY, FYNNEI. This CDR3 region has 17 residues. The CDR3 region has the DNA TGTGCCAGCACTACCTGGGGACAGTTACCCTCTGGAAACACCATATATTTT. It translates to CASTTWGQLPSGNTIYF. The full variable domain, in which reference TRBV2 and TRBJ1-3 provide the parts outside the CDR3, is EPEVTQTPSHQVTQMGQEVILRCVPISNHLYFYWYRQILGQKVEFLVSFYNNEISEKSEIFDDQFSVERPDGSNFTLKIRSTKLEDSAMYFCASTTWGQLPSGNTIYFGEGSWLTVV.

The chain has TRBV7-6 and TRBJ2-3; possibly TRBD1 for D (6 bases). Germline V CDR1 and CDR2: SGHVS, FNYEAQ. CDR3 length: 14 residues. Trimming pared 4 bases from V and 4 bases from J, leaving 12 bases between. CDR3 region: CASSSRGISDTQYF. CDR3 DNA sequence: TGTGCCAGCAGCTCGAGGGGGATATCAGATACGCAGTATTTT.

The gene calls are TRBV6-1 and TRBJ1-1, with D unresolved. The CDR3 covers 14 residues. Trimming left V 7 bases short and J 1 base short, with 13 bases between. The V gene's germline CDR1 is MNHNS and CDR2 SASEGT. CDR3 sequence (DNA): TGTGCCAGCATCTCCGCGGCAACGAACACTGAAGCTTTCTTT. It codes for CASISAATNTEAFF.

This rearrangement joins TRBV19 to TRBJ2-6; 8 nucleotides align to TRBD1. Germline CDR1 LNHDA, CDR2 SQIVND (reference sequence). This CDR3 is built from 17 residues. V gave up 6 bases and J gave up 0 bases; unmatched junction bases: 7. CDR3 sequence: CASSQGAQHSGANVLTF. In DNA, the CDR3 is TGTGCCAGTAGCCAGGGGGCCCAACACTCTGGGGCCAACGTCCTGACTTTC.

The chain links TRBV2 to TRBJ2-7; possibly TRBD1 for D (6 bases). V lost 2 bases and J 2 bases, leaving 19 bases between the germline ends. The CDR3 loop spans 17 amino acids. Per germline, CDR1 SNHLY and CDR2 FYNNEI. CDR3 region: CASSESGTGRGTYEQYF. The CDR3 DNA reads TGTGCCAGCAGTGAATCGGGTACAGGGCGAGGAACCTACGAGCAGTACTTC.

This clone appeared once. V and J are TRBV5-1 and TRBJ2-7; perhaps TRBD1 as D (5 bases). V was shortened by 6 bases and J by 3 bases, with 25 bases between the two germline ends. The CDR3 is 17 amino acids. Germline V gives CDR1 SGHRS, CDR2 YFSETQ. The CDR3 here is CASNTTRKVVQGYEQYF. CDR3 DNA: TGCGCCAGCAATACTACAAGAAAAGTAGTTCAGGGCTACGAGCAGTACTTC. Combining the CDR3 with reference TRBV5-1 and TRBJ2-7 gives the whole variable domain KAGVTQTPRYLIKTRGQQVTLSCSPISGHRSVSWYQQTPGQGLQFLFEYFSETQRNKGNFPGRFSGRQFSNSRSEMNVSTLELGDSALYLCASNTTRKVVQGYEQYFGPGTRLTVT.

This rearrangement joins TRBV2 to TRBJ1-1, with D tentatively TRBD1 (6 bases). The ends were cut back, 4 bases at V and 5 bases at J, with 17 bases in the middle. Germline CDR1 is SNHLY and CDR2 is FYNNEI. This CDR3 is 15 amino acids long. CDR3: CASSVYYPGATEAFF. In DNA form, the CDR3 reads TGTGCCAGCAGTGTCTATTACCCAGGGGCAACTGAAGCTTTCTTT.